These 32 T cell receptor beta chains originate from one sample sequenced in a study of high-grade serous ovarian cancer treatment subgroups. Clones were read by immunoSEQ multiplex PCR, and TCRdb kept only the in-frame ones, dropping some. The sample includes about a thousand clones, 70% to 80% of them seen just once. Tumor tissue was taken before any definitive surgery or chemotherapy was given. Sample: tumor tissue. Receptor source: a human donor with high-grade serous ovarian cancer.

The V call is TRBV28, the J call TRBJ1-2; D ambiguous. Germline V lookup: CDR1 MDHEN, CDR2 SYDVKM. This CDR3 spans 12 amino acids. Trimming pared 2 bases from V and 8 bases from J, leaving 9 bases between. CDR3 amino acids: CASSLIGFGYTF. In nucleotides, the CDR3 is TGTGCCAGCAGTTTAATTGGGTTCGGCTACACCTTC.

The chain combines TRBV16 with TRBJ1-3; D is perhaps TRBD1 (5 bases). The CDR3 has 13 amino acids. The germline V gene encodes CDR1 KGHSY and CDR2 FQNENV. Trimming took 4 bases from V and 7 from J, leaving 11 bases between them. CDR3 nucleotide sequence: TGTGCCAGCAGCCCGCCCGAGGGGAACACCATATATTTT. This codes for CASSPPEGNTIYF.

For the CDR3, the DNA is TGTGCCAGCAGTGATGCAGGGAGTCAGCCCCAGCATTTT. This codes for CASSDAGSQPQHF. This chain connects TRBV6-4 to TRBJ1-5, with TRBD1 as a possible D gene (5 bases). From germline, CDR1 is MRHNA and CDR2 SNTAGT. The CDR3 is 13 amino acids. The V end was cut by 3 bases, the J end by 6 bases, with 9 bases between.

The rearrangement links TRBV15 to TRBJ1-5; D may be TRBD1 (5 bases). Between the trimmed V and J ends, which lost 3 bases and 2 bases, there was a span of 8 bases. The CDR3 loop spans 14 amino acids. Per germline, CDR1 LNHNV and CDR2 YYDKDF (reference sequence). CDR3 bases: TGTGCCACCAGCAGTGGGGGGGGCAATCAGCCCCAGCATTTT. It yields the protein CATSSGGGNQPQHF.

The chain joins TRBV19 to TRBJ1-5; 8 bases align to TRBD1. In germline, CDR1 is LNHDA, CDR2 SQIVND (reference sequence). CDR3 length: 16 residues. With 5 bases clipped from V and 4 bases from J, the junction kept 10 bases outside the gene matches. This CDR3 reads CASSPQGALGNQPQHF. The DNA for the CDR3 is TGTGCCAGTAGTCCTCAGGGGGCGCTGGGAAATCAGCCCCAGCATTTT. The whole variable domain, remainder taken from reference TRBV19 and TRBJ1-5, is DGGITQSPKYLFRKEGQNVTLSCEQNLNHDAMYWYRQDPGQGLRLIYYSQIVNDFQKGDIAEGYSVSREKKESFPLTVTSAQKNPTAFYLCASSPQGALGNQPQHFGDGTRLSIL.

The chain has TRBV9 and TRBJ2-3; no clear D gene. This CDR3 contains 14 residues. V was pared by 3 bases and J by 2 bases, with 10 bases between. Germline V gene data show CDR1 as SGDLS and CDR2 as YYNGEE. CDR3 in amino acids: CASSAYSHTDTQYF. The CDR3 region has the DNA TGTGCCAGCAGCGCCTATAGCCACACAGATACGCAGTATTTT.

The chain has TRBV6-5 and TRBJ2-1; D remains ambiguous. Trimming removed 0 bases from V and 8 bases from J, with 14 bases in between. CDR1 is MNHEY, CDR2 SVGAGI, per germline. This CDR3 is built from 15 residues. Written as DNA, the CDR3 is TGTGCCAGCAGTTACTCGACGCTAGGTAGCCATGAGCAGTTCTTC. Translating gives CASSYSTLGSHEQFF.

This clone was detected only once. J is TRBJ1-1 and V is TRBV11-3, with a weak D call TRBD1 (6 bases). The CDR3 has 14 residues. Per the germline V gene, CDR1 is SGHNT and CDR2 is YENEEA. V lost 5 bases and J 11 bases, leaving 21 bases between the germline ends. CDR3 loop: CASSGQSGAFSAFF. The DNA of the CDR3 is TGTGCCAGCAGCGGCCAATCGGGGGCTTTCTCGGCTTTCTTT.

V is TRBV2 and J is TRBJ2-7; no firm D call. Deletions cut 3 bases from V and 5 bases from J, with 14 bases between. Germline V gene lookup returns CDR1 SNHLY and CDR2 FYNNEI. The CDR3 covers 14 residues. The CDR3 nucleotides read TGTGCCAGCAGTGACAGGACCAATTACGACGAGCAGTACTTC. Its translation: CASSDRTNYDEQYF.

The chain links TRBV27 to TRBJ2-3; no clear D. V was trimmed by 5 bases and J by 0 bases, leaving 12 bases between them. The length of the CDR3 is 15 residues. Germline values: CDR1 MNHEY, CDR2 SMNVEV (reference sequence). The CDR3: CASSTWKLSTDTQYF. The CDR3 nucleotides read TGTGCCAGCAGTACATGGAAATTGAGCACAGATACGCAGTATTTT.

V gene TRBV4-2 combines with J gene TRBJ2-5; D uncertain. V lost 1 base to trimming and J lost 9 bases, with 6 bases between them. Germline-derived CDR1 and CDR2 are LGHNA and YNFKEQ. This CDR3 has 11 residues. The CDR3 sequence is CASSQGGAQYF. The CDR3 coding sequence is TGTGCCAGCAGCCAAGGCGGAGCCCAGTACTTC.

The chain combines TRBV15 with TRBJ2-3; D gene uncertain. The germline V gene encodes CDR1 LNHNV and CDR2 YYDKDF (reference sequence). With 0 bases removed from V and 1 base from J, the gap between germline ends came to 5 bases. The length of the CDR3 is 14 residues. The DNA of the CDR3 is TGTGCCACCAGCAGAGATCGGGGCACAGATACGCAGTATTTT. It yields the protein CATSRDRGTDTQYF.

This chain joins TRBV5-5 and TRBJ1-4, with D perhaps TRBD1 (6 bases). With 4 bases removed from V and 0 bases from J, the gap between germline ends came to 7 bases. The CDR3 runs to 14 residues. Germline V gene data show CDR1 as SGHKS and CDR2 as YYEKEE (reference sequence). CDR3 protein: CASSAGATNEKLFF. CDR3 DNA sequence: TGTGCCAGCAGCGCAGGGGCAACTAATGAAAAACTGTTTTTT.

The chain employs TRBV6-5 and TRBJ1-1; D might be TRBD1 (6 bases). V dropped 6 bases and J dropped 5 bases, with 19 bases sitting between them. Looked up from germline, CDR1 is MNHEY and CDR2 is SVGAGI. This CDR3 spans 15 amino acids. The DNA for the CDR3 is TGTGCCAGCAGAACTAGGACAGCGAAGTTGACTGAAGCTTTCTTT. Translating gives CASRTRTAKLTEAFF.

J is TRBJ2-3 and V is TRBV6-4; D is unclear. The CDR3 has 13 amino acids. CDR1 is MRHNA and CDR2 is SNTAGT in the germline V gene. Trimming removed 3 bases from V and 2 bases from J, with 6 bases in between. CDR3 DNA: TGTGCCAGCAGTGAGGCCGTCACAGATACGCAGTATTTT. Its translation: CASSEAVTDTQYF.

The genes are TRBV27 and TRBJ2-1, with a possible D match to TRBD2 (6 bases). Germline V gene sequence: CDR1 MNHEY, CDR2 SMNVEV (reference sequence). The germline V and J ends were trimmed by 2 bases and 0 bases, with 8 bases remaining between them. The CDR3 contains 15 residues. The CDR3 loop is CASSLGGSSYNEQFF. The CDR3 DNA follows: TGTGCCAGCAGTTTAGGGGGGAGCTCCTACAATGAGCAGTTCTTC.

This clone was counted between two and nine times. The rearrangement links TRBV6-5 to TRBJ2-7; D might be TRBD1 (6 bases). Germline V lookup: CDR1 MNHEY, CDR2 SVGAGI. Trimming shortened V by 5 bases and J by 1 base, and 15 bases separated the two germline ends. The CDR3 is 15 amino acids. This CDR3 reads CASSNRDTVSYEQYF. The CDR3 nucleotides read TGTGCCAGCAGTAACCGGGACACTGTTTCCTACGAGCAGTACTTC.

The chain links TRBV11-2 to TRBJ2-3, with D tentatively TRBD2 (5 bases). V dropped 5 bases and J dropped 0 bases, with 12 bases sitting between them. The CDR3 sequence is 15 residues long. The V gene's germline CDR1 is SGHAT and CDR2 FQNNGV. CDR3 amino acids: CASSPLVMSTDTQYF. CDR3 sequence (DNA): TGTGCCAGCAGCCCACTAGTCATGAGCACAGATACGCAGTATTTT. The variable domain in full, completed from reference TRBV11-2 and TRBJ2-3, reads EAGVAQSPRYKIIEKRQSVAFWCNPISGHATLYWYQQILGQGPKLLIQFQNNGVVDDSQLPKDRFSAERLKGVDSTLKIQPAKLEDSAVYLCASSPLVMSTDTQYFGPGTRLTVL.

The V call is TRBV14, the J call TRBJ2-7; D not resolved. In germline, CDR1 is SGHDN, CDR2 FVKESK. Trimming removed 1 base from V and 6 bases from J, with 7 bases in between. This CDR3 has 12 amino acids. CDR3 amino acids: CASSQGWVEQYF. DNA of the CDR3: TGTGCCAGCAGCCAAGGGTGGGTCGAGCAGTACTTC.

This chain links TRBV9 with TRBJ2-5, with TRBD1 matching 8 bases. The CDR3 sequence is 15 residues long. From germline, CDR1 is SGDLS and CDR2 YYNGEE. J gave up 3 bases and V 5 bases, and 9 bases lay outside the gene matches. The CDR3 reads CASSTGQGGEETQYF. The CDR3 nucleotides are TGTGCCAGCAGTACCGGACAGGGCGGAGAAGAGACCCAGTACTTC.

The V gene is TRBV28, the J gene TRBJ2-7, with D perhaps TRBD2 (7 bases). Germline CDR1 and CDR2: MDHEN and SYDVKM. There are 15 residues in the CDR3. The V gene lost 3 bases and the J gene lost 7 bases, with 19 bases spanning the gap. The CDR3 sequence is CASSFGGFIGGEQYF. DNA of the CDR3: TGTGCCAGCAGTTTCGGGGGGTTCATAGGGGGGGAGCAGTACTTC.

The chain combines TRBV29-1 with TRBJ2-1, with 7 bases aligning to TRBD1. V dropped 4 bases and J dropped 7; count of bases not matched to a gene: 1. Germline V CDR1 and CDR2: SQVTM, ANQGSEA. The CDR3 is made up of 11 amino acids. DNA for the CDR3: TGCAGCGTTGGACAGGGAAATGAGCAGTTCTTC. Translated, it gives CSVGQGNEQFF.

The chain joins TRBV7-2 to TRBJ2-3; 10 bases align to TRBD2. CDR3 length equals 15 residues. From germline, CDR1 is SGHTA and CDR2 FQGNSA. Trimming cost V 4 bases and J 6 bases; bases outside gene matches: 7. This chain's CDR3 is CASSSKRGGVDTQYF. The CDR3 region has the DNA TGTGCCAGCAGCTCGAAGCGGGGGGGCGTGGATACGCAGTATTTT.

The chain is built from TRBV7-8 and TRBJ2-1, with D maybe TRBD2 (5 bases). This CDR3 region has 16 residues. V lost 5 bases to trimming and J lost 4 bases, with 18 bases between them. Germline V gene data show CDR1 as SGHVS and CDR2 as FQNEAQ. The CDR3 region has the DNA TGTGCCAGCAGCCCCGACGAGGGTGTCTTATACAATGAGCAGTTCTTC. It translates to CASSPDEGVLYNEQFF.

This clone showed up just a few times. This rearrangement joins TRBV18 to TRBJ1-2; unclear D gene. The germline CDR1 and CDR2 sequences are KGHSH and LQKENI. The ends were cut back, 2 bases at V and 4 bases at J, with 11 bases in the middle. This CDR3 is 14 amino acids long. The CDR3 spells CASSPDGAPYGYTF. The CDR3 DNA reads TGTGCCAGCTCACCAGATGGCGCACCCTATGGCTACACCTTC.

Remarks on this clone: Other DNA sequences from this sample encode an identical CDR3 as well. The chain combines TRBV29-1 with TRBJ1-2, with TRBD1 matching over 7 bases. Looked up from germline, CDR1 is SQVTM and CDR2 is ANQGSEA. The junction had 3 bases not matched to a gene; V was cut back by 4 bases and J by 1 base. The CDR3 sequence is 13 residues long. CDR3 sequence reads: CSVGDSVNYGYTF. In DNA form, the CDR3 reads TGCAGCGTTGGGGACAGCGTTAACTATGGCTACACCTTC.

The gene calls are TRBV2 and TRBJ2-7, with D uncertain. The length of the CDR3 is 13 residues. CDR1 is SNHLY, CDR2 FYNNEI, per germline. Trimming took 6 bases from V and 6 from J, leaving 15 bases between them. CDR3 in amino acids: CASSHQALGEQYF. For the CDR3, the DNA is TGTGCCAGCAGCCACCAAGCTTTGGGCGAGCAGTACTTC.

The V gene is TRBV4-1, the J gene TRBJ2-3, with 9 bases that match TRBD1. Germline CDR1 MGHRA, CDR2 YSYEKL. The CDR3 totals 17 residues. Trimming removed 1 base from V and 3 bases from J; junction bases left unmatched: 8. In nucleotides, the CDR3 is TGCGCCAGCAGCCAAGTGGGTTGGGACAGGGAGACAGATACGCAGTATTTT. It translates to CASSQVGWDRETDTQYF.

The rearrangement links TRBV7-2 to TRBJ2-3, with 11 bases fitting TRBD2. The length of the CDR3 is 18 residues. V lost 2 bases and J lost 0; bases outside the gene matches: 7. Germline lookup yields CDR1 SGHTA and CDR2 FQGNSA. The CDR3 is CASSLRSTSGGSTDTQYF. For the CDR3, the DNA is TGTGCCAGCAGCTTAAGGTCTACTAGCGGGGGTAGCACAGATACGCAGTATTTT.

The chain employs TRBV4-3 and TRBJ1-2, with no clear D. Per the germline V gene, CDR1 is LGHNA and CDR2 is YSLEER. The CDR3 extends over 12 amino acids. Trimming took off 3 bases at V and 2 bases at J, with 4 bases between the two ends. The CDR3 DNA sequence: TGCGCCAGCAGCCATGGAAACTATGGCTACACCTTC. Translating gives CASSHGNYGYTF.

The chain is built from TRBV6-4 and TRBJ2-3; weak D call: TRBD2 (5 bases). The CDR3 consists of 15 residues. The germline V gene has CDR1 MRHNA and CDR2 SNTAGT. The V end lost 5 bases, the J end lost 3 bases, and 15 bases lay between the germline ends. CDR3 sequence: CASSPGPRETDTQYF. The CDR3 coding sequence is TGTGCCAGCAGTCCGGGCCCTCGGGAAACAGATACGCAGTATTTT.

The V and J genes are TRBV6-5 and TRBJ1-5, with TRBD1 identical over 8 bases. Germline V gene sequence: CDR1 MNHEY, CDR2 SVGAGI. The CDR3 totals 13 residues. The V segment lost 4 bases and the J segment 6 bases; nucleotides outside the gene matches: 2. This chain's CDR3 is CASSFQGAQPQHF. CDR3 nucleotides: TGTGCCAGCAGTTTTCAGGGGGCTCAGCCCCAGCATTTT.